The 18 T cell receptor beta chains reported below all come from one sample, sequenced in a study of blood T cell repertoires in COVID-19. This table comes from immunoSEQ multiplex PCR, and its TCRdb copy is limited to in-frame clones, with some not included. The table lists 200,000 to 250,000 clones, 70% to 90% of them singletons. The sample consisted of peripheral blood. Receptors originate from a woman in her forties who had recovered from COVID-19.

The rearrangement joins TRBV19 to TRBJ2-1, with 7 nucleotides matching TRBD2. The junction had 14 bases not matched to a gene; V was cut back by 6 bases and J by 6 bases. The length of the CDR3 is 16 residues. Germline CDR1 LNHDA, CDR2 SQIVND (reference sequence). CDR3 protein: CASSPRLAGDPNEQFF. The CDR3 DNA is TGTGCCAGTAGCCCCCGACTAGCCGGAGATCCCAATGAGCAGTTCTTC.

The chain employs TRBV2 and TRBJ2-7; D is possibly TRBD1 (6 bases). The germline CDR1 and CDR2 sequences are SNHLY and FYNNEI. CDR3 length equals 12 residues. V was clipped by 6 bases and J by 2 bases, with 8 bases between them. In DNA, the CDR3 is TGTGCCAGCAGGGGGACACCCTACGAGCAGTACTTC. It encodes CASRGTPYEQYF.

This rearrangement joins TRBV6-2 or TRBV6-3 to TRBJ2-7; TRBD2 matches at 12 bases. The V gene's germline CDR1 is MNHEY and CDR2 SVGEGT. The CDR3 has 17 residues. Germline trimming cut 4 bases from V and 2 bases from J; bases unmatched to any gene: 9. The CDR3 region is CASSSSHRLAGAYEQYF. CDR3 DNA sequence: TGTGCCAGCAGTTCCTCCCACCGACTAGCGGGGGCCTACGAGCAGTACTTC.

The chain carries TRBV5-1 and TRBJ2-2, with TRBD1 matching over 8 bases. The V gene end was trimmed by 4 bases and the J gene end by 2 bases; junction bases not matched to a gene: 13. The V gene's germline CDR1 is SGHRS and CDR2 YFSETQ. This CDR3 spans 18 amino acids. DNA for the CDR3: TGCGCCAGCAGCCCACTGACAGGGGCCCAACCAAACACCGGGGAGCTGTTTTTT. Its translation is CASSPLTGAQPNTGELFF.

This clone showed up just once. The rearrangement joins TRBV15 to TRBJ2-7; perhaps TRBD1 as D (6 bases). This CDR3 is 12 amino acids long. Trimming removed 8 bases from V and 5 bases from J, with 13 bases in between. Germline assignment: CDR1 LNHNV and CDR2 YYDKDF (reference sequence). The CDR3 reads CATGDIFDEQYF. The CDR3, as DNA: TGTGCCACCGGGGACATATTTGACGAGCAGTACTTC.

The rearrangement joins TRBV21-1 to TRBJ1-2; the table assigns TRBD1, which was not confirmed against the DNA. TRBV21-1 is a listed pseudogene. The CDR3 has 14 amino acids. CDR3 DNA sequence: TGTGCCAGCAGCAAACAAGCAGGGTTTGGGGGCTACACCTTC. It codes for CASSKQAGFGGYTF.

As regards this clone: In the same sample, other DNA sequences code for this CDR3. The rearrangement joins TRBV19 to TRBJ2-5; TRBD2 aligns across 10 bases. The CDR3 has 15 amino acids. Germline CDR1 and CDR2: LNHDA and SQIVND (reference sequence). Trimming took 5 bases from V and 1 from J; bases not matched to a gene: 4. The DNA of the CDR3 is TGTGCCAGTAGTCCACTAGCGGGGTCCCAAGAGACCCAGTACTTC. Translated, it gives CASSPLAGSQETQYF.

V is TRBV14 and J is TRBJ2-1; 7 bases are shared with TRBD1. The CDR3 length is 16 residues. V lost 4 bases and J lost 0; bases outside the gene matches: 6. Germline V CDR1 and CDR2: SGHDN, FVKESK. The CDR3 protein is CASSLPGQSSYNEQFF. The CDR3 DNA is TGTGCCAGCAGCCTCCCGGGACAGTCCTCCTACAATGAGCAGTTCTTC. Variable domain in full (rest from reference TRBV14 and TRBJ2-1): EAGVTQFPSHSVIEKGQTVTLRCDPISGHDNLYWYRRVMGKEIKFLLHFVKESKQDESGMPNNRFLAERTGGTYSTLKVQPAELEDSGVYFCASSLPGQSSYNEQFFGPGTRLTVL.

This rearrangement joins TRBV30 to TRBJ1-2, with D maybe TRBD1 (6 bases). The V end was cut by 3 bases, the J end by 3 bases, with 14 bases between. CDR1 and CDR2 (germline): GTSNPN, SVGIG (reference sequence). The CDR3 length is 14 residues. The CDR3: CAWRTTGSHYGYTF. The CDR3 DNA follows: TGTGCCTGGAGAACTACAGGGTCCCACTATGGCTACACCTTC.

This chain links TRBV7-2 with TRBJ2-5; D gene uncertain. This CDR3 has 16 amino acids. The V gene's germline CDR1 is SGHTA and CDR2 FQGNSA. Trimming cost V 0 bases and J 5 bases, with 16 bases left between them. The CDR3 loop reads CASSLARMTRKETQYF. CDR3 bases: TGTGCCAGCAGCTTAGCGCGCATGACAAGGAAGGAGACCCAGTACTTC.

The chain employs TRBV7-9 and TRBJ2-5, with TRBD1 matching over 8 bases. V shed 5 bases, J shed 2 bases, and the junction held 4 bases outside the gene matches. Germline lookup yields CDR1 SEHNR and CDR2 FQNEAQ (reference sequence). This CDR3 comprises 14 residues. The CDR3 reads CASSPGQEQETQYF. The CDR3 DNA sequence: TGTGCCAGCAGCCCGGGACAGGAACAAGAGACCCAGTACTTC.

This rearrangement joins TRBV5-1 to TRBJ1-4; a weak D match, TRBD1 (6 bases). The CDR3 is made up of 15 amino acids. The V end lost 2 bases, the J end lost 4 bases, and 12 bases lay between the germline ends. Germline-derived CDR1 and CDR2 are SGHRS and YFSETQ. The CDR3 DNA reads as TGCGCCAGCAGCTTTAAAGGGGGTTTTAATGAAAAACTGTTTTTT. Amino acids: CASSFKGGFNEKLFF.

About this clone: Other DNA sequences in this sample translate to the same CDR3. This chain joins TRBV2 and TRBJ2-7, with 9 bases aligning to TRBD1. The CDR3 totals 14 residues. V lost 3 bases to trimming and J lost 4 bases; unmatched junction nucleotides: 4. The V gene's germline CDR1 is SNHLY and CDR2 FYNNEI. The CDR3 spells CASSEGQGRYEQYF. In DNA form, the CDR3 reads TGTGCCAGCAGTGAGGGACAGGGCCGTTACGAGCAGTACTTC.

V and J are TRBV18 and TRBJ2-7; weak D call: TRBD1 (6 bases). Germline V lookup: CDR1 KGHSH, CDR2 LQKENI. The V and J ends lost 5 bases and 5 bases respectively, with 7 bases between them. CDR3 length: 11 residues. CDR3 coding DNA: TGTGCCAGCTCATACAGGGACGAGCAGTACTTC. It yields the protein CASSYRDEQYF.

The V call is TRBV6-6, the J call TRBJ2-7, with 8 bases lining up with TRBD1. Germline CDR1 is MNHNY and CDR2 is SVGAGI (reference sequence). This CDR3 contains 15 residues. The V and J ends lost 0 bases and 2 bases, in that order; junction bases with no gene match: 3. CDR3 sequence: CASSYSTDRAYEQYF. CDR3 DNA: TGTGCCAGCAGTTACTCGACGGACAGGGCCTACGAGCAGTACTTC.

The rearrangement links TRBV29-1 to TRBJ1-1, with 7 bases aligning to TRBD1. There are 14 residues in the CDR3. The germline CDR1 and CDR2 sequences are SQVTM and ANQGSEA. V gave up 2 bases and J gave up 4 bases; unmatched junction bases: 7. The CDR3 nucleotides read TGCAGCGTTGAATATTGGGACAGACGCACTGAAGCTTTCTTT. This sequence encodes CSVEYWDRRTEAFF.

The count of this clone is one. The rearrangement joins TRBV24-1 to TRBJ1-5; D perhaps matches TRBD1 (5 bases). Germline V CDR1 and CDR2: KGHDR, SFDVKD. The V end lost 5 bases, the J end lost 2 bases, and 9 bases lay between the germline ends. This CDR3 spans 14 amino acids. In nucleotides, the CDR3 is TGTGCCACCAGTGCCGGGGGTGGCAATCAGCCCCAGCATTTT. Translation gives CATSAGGGNQPQHF.

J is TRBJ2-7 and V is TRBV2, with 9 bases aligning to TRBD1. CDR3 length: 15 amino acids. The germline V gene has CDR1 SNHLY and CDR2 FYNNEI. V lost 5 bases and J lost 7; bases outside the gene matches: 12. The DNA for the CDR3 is TGTGCCAGCAGTCTGCAAGGGACAGGGTATCTAGAGCAGTACTTC. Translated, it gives CASSLQGTGYLEQYF.